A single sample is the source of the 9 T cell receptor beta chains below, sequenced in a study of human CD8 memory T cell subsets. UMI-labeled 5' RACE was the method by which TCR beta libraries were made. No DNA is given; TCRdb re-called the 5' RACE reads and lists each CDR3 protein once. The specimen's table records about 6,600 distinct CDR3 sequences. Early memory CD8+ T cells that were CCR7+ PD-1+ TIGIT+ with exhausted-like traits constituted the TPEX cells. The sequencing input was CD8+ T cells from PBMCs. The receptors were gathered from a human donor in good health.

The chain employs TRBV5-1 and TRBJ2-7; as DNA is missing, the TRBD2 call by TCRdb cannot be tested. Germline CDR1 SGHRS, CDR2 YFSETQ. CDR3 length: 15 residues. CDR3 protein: CASSLLAGGPNEQYF. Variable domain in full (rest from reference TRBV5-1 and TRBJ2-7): KAGVTQTPRYLIKTRGQQVTLSCSPISGHRSVSWYQQTPGQGLQFLFEYFSETQRNKGNFPGRFSGRQFSNSRSEMNVSTLELGDSALYLCASSLLAGGPNEQYFGPGTRLTVT.

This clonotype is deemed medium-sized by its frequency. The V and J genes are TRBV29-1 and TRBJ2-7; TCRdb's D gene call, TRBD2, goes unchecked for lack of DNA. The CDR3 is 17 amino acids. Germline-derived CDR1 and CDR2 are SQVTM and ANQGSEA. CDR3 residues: CSVEVMGRTSVSYEQYF.

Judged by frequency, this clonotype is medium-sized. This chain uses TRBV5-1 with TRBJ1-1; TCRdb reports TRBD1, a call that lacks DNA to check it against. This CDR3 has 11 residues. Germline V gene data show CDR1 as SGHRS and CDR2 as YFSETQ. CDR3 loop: CASSFGDEAFF.

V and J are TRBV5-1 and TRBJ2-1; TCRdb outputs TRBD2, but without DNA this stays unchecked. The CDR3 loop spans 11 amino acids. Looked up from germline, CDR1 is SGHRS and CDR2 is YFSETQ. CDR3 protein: CASTAGGGEFF. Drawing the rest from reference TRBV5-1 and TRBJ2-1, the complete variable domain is KAGVTQTPRYLIKTRGQQVTLSCSPISGHRSVSWYQQTPGQGLQFLFEYFSETQRNKGNFPGRFSGRQFSNSRSEMNVSTLELGDSALYLCASTAGGGEFFGPGTRLTVL.

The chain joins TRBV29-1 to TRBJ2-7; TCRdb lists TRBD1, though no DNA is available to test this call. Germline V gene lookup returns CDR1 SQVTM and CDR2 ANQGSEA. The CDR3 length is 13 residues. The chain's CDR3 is CSVLTGRSYEQYF.

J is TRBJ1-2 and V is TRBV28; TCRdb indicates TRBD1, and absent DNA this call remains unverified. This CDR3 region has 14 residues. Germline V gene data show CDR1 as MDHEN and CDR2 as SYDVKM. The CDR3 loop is CASSFQGAPYGYTF.

The CDR3 sequence: CASSDPRDHWSDEQYF. V and J are TRBV25-1 and TRBJ2-7; TCRdb lists TRBD1, though no DNA is available to test this call. This CDR3 region has 16 residues. CDR1 and CDR2 from the germline V gene are MGHDK and SYGVNS.

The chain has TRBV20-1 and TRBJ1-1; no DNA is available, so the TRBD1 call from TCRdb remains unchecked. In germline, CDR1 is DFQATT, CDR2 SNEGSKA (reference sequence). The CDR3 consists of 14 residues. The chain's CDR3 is CSAWAIRDSAEAFF.

The CDR3 loop is CASSYGAGELFF. V gene TRBV6-5 combines with J gene TRBJ2-2. The germline gives CDR1 MNHEY, CDR2 SVGAGI. CDR3 length: 12 amino acids.